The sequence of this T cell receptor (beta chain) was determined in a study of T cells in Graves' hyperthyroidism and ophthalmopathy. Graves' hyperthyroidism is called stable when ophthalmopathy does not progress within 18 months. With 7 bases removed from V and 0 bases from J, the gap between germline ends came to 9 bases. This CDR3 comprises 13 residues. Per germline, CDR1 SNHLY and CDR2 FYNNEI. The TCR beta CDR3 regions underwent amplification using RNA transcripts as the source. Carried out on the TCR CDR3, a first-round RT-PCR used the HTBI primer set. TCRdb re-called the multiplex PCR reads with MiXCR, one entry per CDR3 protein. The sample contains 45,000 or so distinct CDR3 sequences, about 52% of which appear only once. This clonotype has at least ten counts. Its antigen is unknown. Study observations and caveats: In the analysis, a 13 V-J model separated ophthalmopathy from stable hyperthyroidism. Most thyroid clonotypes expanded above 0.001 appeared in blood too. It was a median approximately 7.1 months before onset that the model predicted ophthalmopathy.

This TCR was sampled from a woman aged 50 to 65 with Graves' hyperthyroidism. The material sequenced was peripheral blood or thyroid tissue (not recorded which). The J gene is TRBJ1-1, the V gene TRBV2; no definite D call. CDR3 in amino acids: CASTADVNTEAFF. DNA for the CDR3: TGTGCCAGCACGGCGGATGTGAACACTGAAGCTTTCTTT.